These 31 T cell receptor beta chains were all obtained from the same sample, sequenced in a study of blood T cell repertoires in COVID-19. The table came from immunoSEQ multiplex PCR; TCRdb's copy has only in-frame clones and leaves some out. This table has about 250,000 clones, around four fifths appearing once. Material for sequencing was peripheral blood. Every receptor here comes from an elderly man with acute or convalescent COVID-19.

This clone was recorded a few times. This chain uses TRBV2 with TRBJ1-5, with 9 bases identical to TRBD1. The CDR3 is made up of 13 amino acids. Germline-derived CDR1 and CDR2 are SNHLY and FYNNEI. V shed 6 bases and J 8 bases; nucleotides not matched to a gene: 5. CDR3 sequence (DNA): TGTGCCAGCAGCGGGACAGGGTCTAAGCCCCAGCATTTT. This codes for CASSGTGSKPQHF.

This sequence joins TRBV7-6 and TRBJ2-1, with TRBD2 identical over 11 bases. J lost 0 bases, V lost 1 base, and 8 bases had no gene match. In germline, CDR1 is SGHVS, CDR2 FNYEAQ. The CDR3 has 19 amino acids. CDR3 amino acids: CASSLVAGGPGSSYNEQFF. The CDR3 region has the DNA TGTGCCAGCAGCTTAGTAGCGGGAGGGCCGGGTAGCTCCTACAATGAGCAGTTCTTC. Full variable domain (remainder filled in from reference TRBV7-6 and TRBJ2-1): GAGVSQSPRYKVTKRGQDVALRCDPISGHVSLYWYRQALGQGPEFLTYFNYEAQQDKSGLPNDRFSAERPEGSISTLTIQRTEQRDSAMYRCASSLVAGGPGSSYNEQFFGPGTRLTVL.

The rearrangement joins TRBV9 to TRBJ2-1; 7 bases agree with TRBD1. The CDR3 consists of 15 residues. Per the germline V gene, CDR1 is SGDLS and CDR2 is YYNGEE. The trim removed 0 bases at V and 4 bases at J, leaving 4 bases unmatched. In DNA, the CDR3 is TGTGCCAGCAGCGTAGGGCAGGGGGAATACAATGAGCAGTTCTTC. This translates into CASSVGQGEYNEQFF.

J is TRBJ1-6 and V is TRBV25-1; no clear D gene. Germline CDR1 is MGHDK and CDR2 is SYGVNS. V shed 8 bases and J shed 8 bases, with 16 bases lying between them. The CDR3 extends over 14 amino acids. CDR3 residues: CASSGDGSYSPLHF. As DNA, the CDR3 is TGTGCCAGCTCGGGAGACGGGTCGTATTCACCCCTCCACTTT.

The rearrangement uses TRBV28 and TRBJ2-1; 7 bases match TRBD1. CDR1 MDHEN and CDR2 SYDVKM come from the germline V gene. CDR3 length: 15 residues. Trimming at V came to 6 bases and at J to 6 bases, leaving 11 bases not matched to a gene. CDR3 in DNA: TGTGCCAGCAGCGCAGGGACAGTTTGGGGCAATGAGCAGTTCTTC. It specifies CASSAGTVWGNEQFF.

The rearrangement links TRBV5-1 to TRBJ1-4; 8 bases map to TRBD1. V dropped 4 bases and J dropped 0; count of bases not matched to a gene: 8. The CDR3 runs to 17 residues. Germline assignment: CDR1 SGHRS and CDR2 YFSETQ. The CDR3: CASSPGQGRATNEKLFF. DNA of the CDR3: TGCGCCAGCAGCCCCGGACAGGGAAGAGCAACTAATGAAAAACTGTTTTTT.

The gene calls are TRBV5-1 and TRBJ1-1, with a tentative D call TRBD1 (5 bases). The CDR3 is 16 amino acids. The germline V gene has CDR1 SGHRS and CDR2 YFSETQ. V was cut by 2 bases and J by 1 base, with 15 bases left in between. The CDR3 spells CASSFRGYGTNTEAFF. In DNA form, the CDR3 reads TGCGCCAGCAGCTTCCGGGGGTATGGAACGAACACTGAAGCTTTCTTT. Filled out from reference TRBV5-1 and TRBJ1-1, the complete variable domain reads KAGVTQTPRYLIKTRGQQVTLSCSPISGHRSVSWYQQTPGQGLQFLFEYFSETQRNKGNFPGRFSGRQFSNSRSEMNVSTLELGDSALYLCASSFRGYGTNTEAFFGQGTRLTVV.

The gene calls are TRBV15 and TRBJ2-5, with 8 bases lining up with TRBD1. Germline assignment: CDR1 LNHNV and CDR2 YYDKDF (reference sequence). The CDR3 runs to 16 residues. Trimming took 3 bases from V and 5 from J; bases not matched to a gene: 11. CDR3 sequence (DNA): TGTGCCACCAGCAGGGGGACAGGCAACGAGCGGGAGACCCAGTACTTC. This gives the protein CATSRGTGNERETQYF.

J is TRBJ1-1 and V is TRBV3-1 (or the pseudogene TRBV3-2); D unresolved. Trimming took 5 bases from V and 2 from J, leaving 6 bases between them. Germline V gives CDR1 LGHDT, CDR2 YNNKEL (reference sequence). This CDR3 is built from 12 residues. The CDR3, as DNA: TGTGCCAGCAGCTTGGCCAACACTGAAGCTTTCTTT. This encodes CASSLANTEAFF.

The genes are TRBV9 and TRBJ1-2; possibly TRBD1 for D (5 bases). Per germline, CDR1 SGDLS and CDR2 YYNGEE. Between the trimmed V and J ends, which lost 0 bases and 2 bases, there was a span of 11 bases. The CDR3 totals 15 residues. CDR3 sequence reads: CASSVVEGPNYGYTF. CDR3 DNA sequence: TGTGCCAGCAGCGTAGTGGAGGGGCCCAACTATGGCTACACCTTC.

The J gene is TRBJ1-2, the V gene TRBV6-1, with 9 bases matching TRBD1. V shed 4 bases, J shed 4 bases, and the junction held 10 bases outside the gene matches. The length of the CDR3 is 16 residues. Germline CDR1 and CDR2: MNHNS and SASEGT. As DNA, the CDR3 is TGTGCCAGCAGTGCAAACCACAGGGGGCCAGGCTATGGCTACACCTTC. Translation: CASSANHRGPGYGYTF.

For the CDR3, the DNA is TGTGCCAGCAGTTACGGAGCGGGGTCTGCTAATTACGAGCAGTACTTC. Its protein is CASSYGAGSANYEQYF. The rearrangement uses TRBV6-2 or TRBV6-3 and TRBJ2-7, with 7 positions matching TRBD2. The CDR3 contains 16 residues. Per germline, CDR1 MNHEY and CDR2 SVGEGT. The V and J ends lost 2 bases and 4 bases, in that order; junction bases with no gene match: 11.

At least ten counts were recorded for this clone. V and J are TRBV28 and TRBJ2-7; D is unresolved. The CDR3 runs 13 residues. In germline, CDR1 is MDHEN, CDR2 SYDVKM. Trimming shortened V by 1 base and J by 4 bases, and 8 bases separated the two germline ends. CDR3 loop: CASSLYPNYEQYF. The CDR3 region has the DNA TGTGCCAGCAGTTTATATCCTAATTACGAGCAGTACTTC.

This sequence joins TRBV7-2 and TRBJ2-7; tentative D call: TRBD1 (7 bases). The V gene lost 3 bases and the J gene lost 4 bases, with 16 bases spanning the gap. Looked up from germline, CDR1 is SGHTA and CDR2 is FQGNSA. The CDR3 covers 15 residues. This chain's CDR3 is CASSFSGGTSYEQYF. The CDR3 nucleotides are TGTGCCAGCAGCTTTTCAGGGGGGACCTCATACGAGCAGTACTTC.

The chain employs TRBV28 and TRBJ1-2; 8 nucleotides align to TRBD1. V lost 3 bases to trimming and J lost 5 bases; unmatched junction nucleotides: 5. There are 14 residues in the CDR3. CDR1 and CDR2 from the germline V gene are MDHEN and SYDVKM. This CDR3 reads CASSLPGGAYGYTF. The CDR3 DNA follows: TGTGCCAGCAGTTTGCCAGGGGGCGCTTATGGCTACACCTTC.

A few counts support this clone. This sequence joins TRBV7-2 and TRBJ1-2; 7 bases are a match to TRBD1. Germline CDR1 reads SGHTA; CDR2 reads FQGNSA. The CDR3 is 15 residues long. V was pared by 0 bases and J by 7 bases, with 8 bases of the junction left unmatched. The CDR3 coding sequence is TGTGCCAGCAGCTTAGCGCAGGGGGGTAGGGGTGGCTACACCTTC. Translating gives CASSLAQGGRGGYTF. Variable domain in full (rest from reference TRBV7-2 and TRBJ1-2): GAGVSQSPSNKVTEKGKDVELRCDPISGHTALYWYRQSLGQGLEFLIYFQGNSAPDKSGLPSDRFSAERTGGSVSTLTIQRTQQEDSAVYLCASSLAQGGRGGYTFGSGTRLTVV.

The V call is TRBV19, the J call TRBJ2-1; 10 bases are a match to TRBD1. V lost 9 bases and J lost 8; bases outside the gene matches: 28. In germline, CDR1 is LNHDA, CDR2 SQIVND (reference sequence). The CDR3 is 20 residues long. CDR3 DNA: TGTGCCAGCAGCCCTTCCGGGACAGGGGATGGCGGGAGTGGTTCGGATGAGCAGTTCTTC. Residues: CASSPSGTGDGGSGSDEQFF.

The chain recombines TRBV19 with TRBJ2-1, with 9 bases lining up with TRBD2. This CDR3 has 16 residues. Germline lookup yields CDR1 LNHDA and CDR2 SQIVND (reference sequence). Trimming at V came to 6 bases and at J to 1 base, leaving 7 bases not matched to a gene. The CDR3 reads CASSLSSGMSYNEQFF. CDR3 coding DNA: TGTGCCAGTAGCCTATCTAGCGGGATGTCCTACAATGAGCAGTTCTTC. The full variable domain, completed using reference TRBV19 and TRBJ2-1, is DGGITQSPKYLFRKEGQNVTLSCEQNLNHDAMYWYRQDPGQGLRLIYYSQIVNDFQKGDIAEGYSVSREKKESFPLTVTSAQKNPTAFYLCASSLSSGMSYNEQFFGPGTRLTVL.

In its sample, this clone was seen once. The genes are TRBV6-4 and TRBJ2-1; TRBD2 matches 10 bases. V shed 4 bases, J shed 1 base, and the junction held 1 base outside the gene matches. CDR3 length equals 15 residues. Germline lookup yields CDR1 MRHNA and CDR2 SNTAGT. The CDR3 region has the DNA TGTGCCAGCAGTGCTAGCGGGGGTTCCTACAATGAGCAGTTCTTC. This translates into CASSASGGSYNEQFF.

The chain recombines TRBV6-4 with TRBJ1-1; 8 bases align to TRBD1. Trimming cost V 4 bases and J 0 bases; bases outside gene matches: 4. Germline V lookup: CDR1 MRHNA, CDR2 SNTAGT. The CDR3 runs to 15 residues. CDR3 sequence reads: CASSAQGAMNTEAFF. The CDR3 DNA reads TGTGCCAGCAGTGCGCAGGGGGCCATGAACACTGAAGCTTTCTTT.

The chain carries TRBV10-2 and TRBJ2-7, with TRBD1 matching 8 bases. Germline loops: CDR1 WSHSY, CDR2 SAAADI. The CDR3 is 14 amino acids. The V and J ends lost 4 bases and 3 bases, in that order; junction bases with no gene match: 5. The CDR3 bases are TGCGCCAGCAGTGCCCGGGACAGGAGCTACGAGCAGTACTTC. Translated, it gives CASSARDRSYEQYF.

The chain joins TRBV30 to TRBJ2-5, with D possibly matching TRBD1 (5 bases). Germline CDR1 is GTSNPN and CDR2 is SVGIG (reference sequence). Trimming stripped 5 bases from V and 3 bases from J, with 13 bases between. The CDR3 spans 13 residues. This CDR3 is CAWEQGHEETQYF. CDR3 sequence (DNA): TGTGCCTGGGAACAAGGACACGAAGAGACCCAGTACTTC.

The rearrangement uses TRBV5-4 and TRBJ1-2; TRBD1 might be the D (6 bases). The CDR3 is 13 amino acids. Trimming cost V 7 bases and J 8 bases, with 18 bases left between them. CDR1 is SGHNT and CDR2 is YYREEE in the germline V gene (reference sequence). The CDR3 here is CASLFNAGDGYTF. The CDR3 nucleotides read TGTGCCAGCCTCTTTAACGCAGGGGACGGCTACACCTTC.

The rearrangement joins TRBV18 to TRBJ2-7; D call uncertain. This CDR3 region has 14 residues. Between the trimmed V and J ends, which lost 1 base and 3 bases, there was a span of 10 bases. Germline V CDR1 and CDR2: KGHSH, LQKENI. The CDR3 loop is CASSPLGKDYEQYF. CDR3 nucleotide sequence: TGTGCCAGCTCACCACTTGGCAAAGACTACGAGCAGTACTTC.

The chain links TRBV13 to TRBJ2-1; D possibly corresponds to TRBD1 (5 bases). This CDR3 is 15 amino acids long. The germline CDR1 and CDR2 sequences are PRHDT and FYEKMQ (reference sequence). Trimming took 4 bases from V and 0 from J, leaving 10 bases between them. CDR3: CASSSTDTSYNEQFF. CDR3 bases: TGTGCCAGCAGCTCGACAGATACCTCCTACAATGAGCAGTTCTTC.

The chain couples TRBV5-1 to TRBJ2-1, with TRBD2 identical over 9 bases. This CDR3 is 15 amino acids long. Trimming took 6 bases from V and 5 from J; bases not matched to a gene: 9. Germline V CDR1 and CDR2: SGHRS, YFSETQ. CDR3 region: CASNLVAGGDNEQFF. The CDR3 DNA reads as TGCGCCAGCAATCTGGTGGCGGGAGGGGACAATGAGCAGTTCTTC.

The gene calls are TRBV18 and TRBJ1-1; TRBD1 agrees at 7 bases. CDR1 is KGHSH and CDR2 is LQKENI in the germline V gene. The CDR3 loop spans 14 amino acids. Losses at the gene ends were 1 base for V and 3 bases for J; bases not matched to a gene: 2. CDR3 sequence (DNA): TGTGCCAGCTCACCACTGCAGGGGGACACTGAAGCTTTCTTT. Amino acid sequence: CASSPLQGDTEAFF. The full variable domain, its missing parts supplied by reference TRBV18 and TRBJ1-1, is NAGVMQNPRHLVRRRGQEARLRCSPMKGHSHVYWYRQLPEEGLKFMVYLQKENIIDESGMPKERFSAEFPKEGPSILRIQQVVRGDSAAYFCASSPLQGDTEAFFGQGTRLTVV.

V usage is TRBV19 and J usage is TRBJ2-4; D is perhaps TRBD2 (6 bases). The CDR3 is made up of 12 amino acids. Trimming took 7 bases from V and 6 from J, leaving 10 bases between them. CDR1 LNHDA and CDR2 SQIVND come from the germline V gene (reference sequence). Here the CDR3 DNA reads TGTGCCAGTATGGGACTCTTAAACATTCAGTACTTC. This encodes CASMGLLNIQYF.

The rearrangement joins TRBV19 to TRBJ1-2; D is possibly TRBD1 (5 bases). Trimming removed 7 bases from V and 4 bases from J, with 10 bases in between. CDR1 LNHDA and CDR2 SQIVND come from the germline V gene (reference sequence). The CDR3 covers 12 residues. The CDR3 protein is CASNEGLYGYTF. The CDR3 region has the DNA TGTGCCAGTAACGAGGGACTCTATGGCTACACCTTC. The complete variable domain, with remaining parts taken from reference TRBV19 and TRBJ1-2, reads DGGITQSPKYLFRKEGQNVTLSCEQNLNHDAMYWYRQDPGQGLRLIYYSQIVNDFQKGDIAEGYSVSREKKESFPLTVTSAQKNPTAFYLCASNEGLYGYTFGSGTRLTVV.

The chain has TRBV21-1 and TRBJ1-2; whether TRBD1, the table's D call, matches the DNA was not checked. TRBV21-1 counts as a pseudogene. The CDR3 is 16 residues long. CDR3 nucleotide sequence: TGTGCCAGCAGCAAGAAGCTCCAAGGACAGGCGTATGGCTACACCTTC. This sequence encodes CASSKKLQGQAYGYTF.

CDR3 DNA sequence: TGCGCCAGCAGTGAGATGGTAGCGCAGGGGGCCAAAAACATTCAGTACTTC. Translated: CASSEMVAQGAKNIQYF. The chain carries TRBV10-2 and TRBJ2-4; D is possibly TRBD1 (6 bases). Germline-derived CDR1 and CDR2 are WSHSY and SAAADI. Trimming stripped 2 bases from V and 1 base from J, with 15 bases between. This CDR3 has 17 amino acids.